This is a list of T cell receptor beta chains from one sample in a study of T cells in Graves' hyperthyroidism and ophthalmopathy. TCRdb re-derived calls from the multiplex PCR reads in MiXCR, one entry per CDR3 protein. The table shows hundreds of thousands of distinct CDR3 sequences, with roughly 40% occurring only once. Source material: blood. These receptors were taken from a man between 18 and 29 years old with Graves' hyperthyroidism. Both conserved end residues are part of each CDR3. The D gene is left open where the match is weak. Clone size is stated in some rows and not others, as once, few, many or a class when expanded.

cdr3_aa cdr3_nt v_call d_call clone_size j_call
CSVGTSGSWYEQYF TGCAGCGTCGGGACTAGCGGGAGTTGGTACGAGCAGTACTTC TRBV29-1 TRBD2 few TRBJ2-7
CNVVQIGTYEQYF TGCAACGTTGTACAAATCGGGACCTACGAGCAGTACTTC TRBV29-1 NA NA TRBJ2-7
CASSSLEGQKGQYF TGTGCCAGCAGTTCCCTAGAGGGACAGAAGGGCCAGTACTTC TRBV6-5 TRBD1 NA TRBJ2-5
CASSPGLPREKLFF TGTGCCAGCTCACCAGGCCTCCCGAGGGAAAAACTGTTTTTT TRBV18 NA once TRBJ1-4
CASSYLSGGQETQYF TGTGCCAGCAGTTACCTTAGCGGGGGGCAAGAGACCCAGTACTTC TRBV12-3/TRBV12-4 TRBD2 few TRBJ2-5
CASSPSLDRVRETQYF TGTGCCAGCAGCCCCTCCCTGGACAGGGTCCGGGAGACCCAGTACTTC TRBV11-2 TRBD1 NA TRBJ2-5
CASRPGGSDEKLFF TGTGCCAGCAGGCCGGGGGGGAGTGATGAAAAACTGTTTTTT TRBV7-2 NA many TRBJ1-4
CASRPMGLARPGELFF TGTGCCAGCAGACCGATGGGGCTAGCGAGGCCCGGGGAGCTGTTTTTT TRBV7-6 NA NA TRBJ2-2
CASSRLDYNSPLHF TGTGCCAGCAGTAGACTGGATTATAATTCACCCCTCCACTTT TRBV6-5 NA NA TRBJ1-6
CASSLPNEQYF TGTGCCAGCAGCTTACCCAACGAGCAGTACTTC TRBV11-2 NA NA TRBJ2-7
CASSYGSGKQETQYF TGTGCCAGCAGTTACGGCTCAGGGAAACAAGAGACCCAGTACTTC TRBV6-5 NA NA TRBJ2-5
CASSLDLGGNEQFF TGTGCCAGCAGCTTAGATCTGGGGGGGAATGAGCAGTTCTTC TRBV7-9 TRBD2 NA TRBJ2-1
CSARGGQSNYEQYF TGCAGTGCTAGAGGAGGCCAGTCGAACTACGAGCAGTACTTC TRBV20-1 NA NA TRBJ2-7
CASSLSGTGNYEQYF TGCGCCAGCAGCCTCTCCGGGACAGGGAACTACGAGCAGTACTTC TRBV5-1 TRBD1 NA TRBJ2-7
CASSYGGPGYF TGTGCCAGCAGTTATGGGGGACCGGGGTACTTC TRBV6-2/TRBV6-3 NA few TRBJ2-7
CASSDSSGQEQYF TGTGCCAGCAGTGACAGTTCAGGACAGGAGCAGTACTTC TRBV10-3 NA NA TRBJ2-7
CASSGGAPVTGELFF TGTGCCAGCAGCGGAGGGGCGCCGGTCACCGGGGAGCTGTTTTTT TRBV7-9 NA few TRBJ2-2
CASSSLTGRSNQPQHF TGTGCCAGCAGTTCCTTGACAGGGAGAAGCAATCAGCCCCAGCATTTT TRBV12-3/TRBV12-4 TRBD1 NA TRBJ1-5
CASSLMGRGNQPQHF TGTGCCAGCAGCTTGATGGGACGGGGCAATCAGCCCCAGCATTTT TRBV5-6 NA few TRBJ1-5
CSVDSGHIEAFF TGCAGCGTTGATTCGGGACATATTGAAGCTTTCTTT TRBV29-1 NA many TRBJ1-1
CASSLAQEQYF TGCGCCAGCAGCTTGGCTCAAGAGCAGTACTTC TRBV5-1 NA many TRBJ2-7
CSVAEGLSYGYTF TGCAGCGTTGCGGAGGGGCTTAGCTATGGCTACACCTTC TRBV29-1 NA once TRBJ1-2